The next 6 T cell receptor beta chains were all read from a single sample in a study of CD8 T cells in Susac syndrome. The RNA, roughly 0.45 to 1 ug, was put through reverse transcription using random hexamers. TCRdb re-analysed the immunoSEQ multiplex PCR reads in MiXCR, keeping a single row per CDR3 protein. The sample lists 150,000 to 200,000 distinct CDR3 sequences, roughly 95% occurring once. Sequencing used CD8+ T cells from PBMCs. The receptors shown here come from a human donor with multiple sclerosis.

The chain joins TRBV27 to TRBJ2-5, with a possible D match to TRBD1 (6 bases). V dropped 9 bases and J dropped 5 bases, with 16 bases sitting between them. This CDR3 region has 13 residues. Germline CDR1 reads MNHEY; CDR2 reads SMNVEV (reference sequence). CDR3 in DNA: TGTGCCAGTCGGCCGGGGACATGGGAGACCCAGTACTTC. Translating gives CASRPGTWETQYF.

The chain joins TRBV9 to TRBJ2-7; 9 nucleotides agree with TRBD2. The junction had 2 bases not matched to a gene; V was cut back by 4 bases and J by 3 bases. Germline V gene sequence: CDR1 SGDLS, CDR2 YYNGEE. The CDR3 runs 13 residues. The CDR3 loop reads CASSSTSGYEQYF. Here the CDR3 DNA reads TGTGCCAGCAGCTCGACTAGCGGCTACGAGCAGTACTTC.

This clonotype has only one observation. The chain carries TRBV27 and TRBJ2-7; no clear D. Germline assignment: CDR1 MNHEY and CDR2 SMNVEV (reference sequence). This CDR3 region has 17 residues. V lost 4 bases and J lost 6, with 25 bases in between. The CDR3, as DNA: TGTGCCAGCAGTTCGCACCCTTTTGGGCTGGTAAGGCCCGAGCAGTACTTC. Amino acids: CASSSHPFGLVRPEQYF.

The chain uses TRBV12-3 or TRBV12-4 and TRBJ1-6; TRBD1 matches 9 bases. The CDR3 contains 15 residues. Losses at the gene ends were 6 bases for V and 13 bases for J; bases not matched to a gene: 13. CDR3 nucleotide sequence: TGTGCCAGCAGCGGGGCCGGACAGGGGTCGATGCCCCTCCACTTT. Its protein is CASSGAGQGSMPLHF.

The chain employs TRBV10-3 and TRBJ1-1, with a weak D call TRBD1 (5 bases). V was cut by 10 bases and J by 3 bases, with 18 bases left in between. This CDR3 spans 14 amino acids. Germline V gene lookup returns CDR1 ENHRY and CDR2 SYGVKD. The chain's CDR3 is CATQARGSDTEAFF. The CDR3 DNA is TGTGCCACACAGGCACGGGGATCGGACACTGAAGCTTTCTTT.

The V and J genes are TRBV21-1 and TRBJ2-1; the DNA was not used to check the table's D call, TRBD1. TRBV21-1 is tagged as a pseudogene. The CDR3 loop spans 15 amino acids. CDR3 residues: CASSSWAGRNNEQFF. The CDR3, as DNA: TGTGCCAGCAGCTCTTGGGCGGGGAGAAACAATGAGCAGTTCTTC.